This T cell receptor beta chain was sequenced during a study of yellow fever vaccine responses in identical twins. TCRdb called the RT-PCR reads again in MiXCR, with one record for every CDR3 protein. This sample has around 20,000 distinct CDR3 sequences, with less than 70% found just once. Findings and limits, study-wide: A vaccine T cell response that seemed partly convergent and partly personalized was reported in twins.

Concerning this clonotype: Its antigen remains unidentified.

The specimen comprised T cells from blood (PBMCs), unsorted or a sorted subset (not recorded which), sampled before or after yellow fever vaccination (not recorded which). The sequence derives from a young woman who received the yellow fever vaccine.

The CDR3 DNA reads as TGTGCCAGCAGCTTAGTGGGGGGCAAGTACAATGAGCAGTTCTTC. As protein: CASSLVGGKYNEQFF. The V and J genes are TRBV7-9 and TRBJ2-1; possibly TRBD1 or TRBD2 for D (6 bases each). This CDR3 region has 15 residues. From germline, CDR1 is SEHNR and CDR2 FQNEAQ (reference sequence). Trimming shortened V by 1 base and J by 4 bases, and 11 bases separated the two germline ends.